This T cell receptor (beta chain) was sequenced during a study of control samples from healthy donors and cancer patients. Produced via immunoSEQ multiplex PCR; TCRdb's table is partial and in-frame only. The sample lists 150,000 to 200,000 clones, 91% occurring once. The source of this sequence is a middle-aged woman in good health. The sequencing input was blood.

Here the CDR3 DNA reads TGCAGTGCTGGGCCCGGGCTCGACGCTTTCTTT. This codes for CSAGPGLDAFF. The chain carries TRBV20-1 and TRBJ1-1; D gene unclear. Germline V gives CDR1 DFQATT, CDR2 SNEGSKA (reference sequence). V gave up 5 bases and J gave up 11 bases, with 15 bases separating them. CDR3 length: 11 amino acids.